These T cell receptor beta chains were read from a single sample in a study of blood T cell repertoires in COVID-19. Repertoires were generated with immunoSEQ multiplex PCR, while TCRdb's copy carries only in-frame clones and drops some. The sample comprises around 140,000 clones, roughly four fifths of which are singletons, and 2% to 2.5% rests with the top ten. Sequencing was carried out using PBMCs or T cells enriched from blood (not recorded which). These receptors were taken from a man between 40 and 49 years old with acute COVID-19. Each CDR3 is given with its conserved first and last residue. Fields, in order: J gene, V gene, clone size, D gene, CDR3 protein, CDR3 DNA. D genes are given only for firm matches. Expanded clones get a size class; other rows say once, few or many, or leave the size out.

>TRBJ1-1|TRBV19|.|.
CASSIDEFSTEAFF
TGTGCCAGTAGTATAGACGAGTTTTCCACTGAAGCTTTCTTT
>TRBJ2-1|TRBV24-1|.|.
CATFDTDRNEQFF
TGTGCCACCTTCGACACGGATAGGAATGAGCAGTTCTTC
>TRBJ2-5|TRBV18|.|.
CASSPGRRGETQYF
TGTGCCAGCTCACCGGGAAGGAGGGGAGAGACCCAGTACTTC
>TRBJ2-1|TRBV5-1|.|TRBD2
CASSLPLAGDYNEQFF
TGCGCCAGCAGCCTCCCTCTAGCGGGAGACTACAATGAGCAGTTCTTC
>TRBJ2-2|TRBV11-2|.|.
CASSLDQAIGELFF
TGTGCCAGCAGCTTAGATCAAGCAATCGGGGAGCTGTTTTTT
>TRBJ2-7|TRBV6-1|once|TRBD2
CASSDGLAGVGYEQYF
TGTGCCAGCAGTGACGGACTAGCGGGAGTCGGCTACGAGCAGTACTTC
>TRBJ2-7|TRBV9|.|TRBD2
CASSPNLAGAYEQYF
TGTGCCAGCAGCCCAAATCTAGCGGGGGCCTACGAGCAGTACTTC
>TRBJ1-2|TRBV19|once|.
CASTQPAGVNYGYTF
TGTGCCAGTACACAACCCGCAGGGGTTAACTATGGCTACACCTTC
>TRBJ1-1|TRBV10-2|.|.
CASSESGWRTDREAFF
TGCGCCAGCAGTGAGTCGGGTTGGAGGACAGATCGTGAAGCTTTCTTT
>TRBJ2-6|TRBV7-3|once|.
CASSPSSTVSGANVLTF
TGTGCCAGCAGCCCCTCGTCGACAGTCTCTGGGGCCAACGTCCTGACTTTC
>TRBJ2-5|TRBV7-9|.|TRBD1
CASSSDRDGETQYF
TGTGCCAGCAGCTCGGACAGGGATGGAGAGACCCAGTACTTC
>TRBJ1-2|TRBV6-5|.|.
CASSDRIYGYTF
TGTGCCAGCAGCGACAGGATCTATGGCTACACCTTC
>TRBJ2-7|TRBV15|.|.
CATSPQDSYEQYF
TGTGCCACCAGTCCTCAGGACTCCTACGAGCAGTACTTC
>TRBJ1-2|TRBV11-1|.|TRBD1
CASSLADRGNYGYTF
TGTGCCAGCAGCTTAGCGGACAGGGGAAACTATGGCTACACCTTC
>TRBJ1-5|TRBV28|few|TRBD1
CASSQQQGGSNQPQHF
TGTGCCAGCAGTCAACAACAGGGGGGTAGCAATCAGCCCCAGCATTTT